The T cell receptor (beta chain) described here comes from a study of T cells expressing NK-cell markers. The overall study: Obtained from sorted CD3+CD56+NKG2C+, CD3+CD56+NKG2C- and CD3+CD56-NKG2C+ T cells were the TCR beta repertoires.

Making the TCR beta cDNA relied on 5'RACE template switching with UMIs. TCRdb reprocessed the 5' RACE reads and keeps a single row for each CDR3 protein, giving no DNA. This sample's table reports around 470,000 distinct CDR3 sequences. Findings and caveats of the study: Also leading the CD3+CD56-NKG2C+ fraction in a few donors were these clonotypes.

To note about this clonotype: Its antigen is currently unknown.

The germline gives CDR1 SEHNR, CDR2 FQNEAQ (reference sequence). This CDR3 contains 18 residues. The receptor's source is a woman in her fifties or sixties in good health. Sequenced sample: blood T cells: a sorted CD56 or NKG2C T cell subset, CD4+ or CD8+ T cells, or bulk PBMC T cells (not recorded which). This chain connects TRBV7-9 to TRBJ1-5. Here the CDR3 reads CASSLVFGGEESNQPQHF.